This passage covers 4 T cell receptor beta chains from one sample sequenced in a study. Via MiXCR, TCRdb re-called the 5' RACE reads, giving one row per CDR3 protein. The repertoire has roughly 44,000 distinct CDR3 sequences, roughly 27% of them found once; the top ten carry around 3.9%. Input material: memory CD4+ T cells sorted from a lymph node. The subset was: memory CD4+ T cells, CD4+CD45RO+CD25-. These receptors all come from a female donor with breast cancer.

This clonotype was seen only a few times. This chain uses TRBV6-5 with TRBJ1-2; the match to TRBD1 covers 7 bases. The CDR3 has 14 residues. Per the germline V gene, CDR1 is MNHEY and CDR2 is SVGAGI. V lost 6 bases, J lost 2 bases, and 6 bases stayed unmatched. Written as DNA, the CDR3 is TGTGCCAGCAGAAGGGGACAGCCAAACTATGGCTACACCTTC. It encodes CASRRGQPNYGYTF.

This sequence joins TRBV20-1 and TRBJ1-3; possible D gene TRBD1, 5 bases. Germline CDR1 is DFQATT and CDR2 is SNEGSKA (reference sequence). V was trimmed by 6 bases and J by 4 bases, leaving 13 bases between them. The CDR3 extends over 13 amino acids. The CDR3: CSAIAGSGNTIYF. CDR3 bases: TGCAGTGCGATCGCAGGGTCAGGAAACACCATATATTTT.

The chain employs TRBV28 and TRBJ2-1; the match to TRBD1 covers 8 bases. V gave up 3 bases and J gave up 7 bases; unmatched junction bases: 8. The CDR3 loop spans 15 amino acids. The germline V gene encodes CDR1 MDHEN and CDR2 SYDVKM. In DNA form, the CDR3 reads TGTGCCAGCAGTTTTCGGACAGGGAGAGGAAATGAGCAGTTCTTC. Translating it yields CASSFRTGRGNEQFF.

The table lists this clonotype with a few counts. The genes are TRBV5-1 and TRBJ2-1; 10 bases are shared with TRBD1. The CDR3 contains 14 residues. After removal of 1 base from V and 12 bases from J, the junction contained 7 bases not matched to a gene. Germline V gene sequence: CDR1 SGHRS, CDR2 YFSETQ. The CDR3 nucleotides read TGCGCCAGCAGCTTGTCGGACAGGGGGTCAGGGCAGTTCTTC. It encodes CASSLSDRGSGQFF.